This T cell receptor beta chain was recorded in a study of cytomegalovirus exposure and HLA in healthy donors (dated by TCRdb to 2017 to 2019). Background on the whole study: In an earlier analysis of about 560 of the donors, less than 350 Gb of sequence data and just under 120 million unique TCR beta sequences from approximately 180 million T cells were reported. About 280 gigabases of sequencing data and roughly 80 million unique TCR sequences made up an early release that covered about 640 HLA-typed donors. Of the 398 genotyped donors, over 70% fell in the genetic ancestry cluster associated with self-reported Caucasian donors. The study aimed to test whether signatures of past pathogen exposure could be identified by cataloging public T cell receptors. Using immunosequencing, the study profiled T cell repertoires from 500 to 800 subjects and related those repertoires to cytomegalovirus serostatus. Besides the first cohort of 666 subjects, a separate validation cohort made up of 120 or so different subjects was used. The study combined high-throughput TCR immunosequencing, statistical association of individual TCRs with disease status, and machine learning to predict cytomegalovirus infection status. A later analysis re-examined previously published TCR beta repertoires from about 700 donors and added high-resolution HLA genotyping to investigate patterns of TCR occurrence. The later analysis used no new phenotypic data to find candidate immune exposures, relying instead on TCR beta sequences and their occurrence across donors. An earlier analysis of nearly 600 of the donors applied high-throughput TCR beta sequencing to assess whether each TCR beta V gene segment acted as functional or pseudogenic. Donor age, sex, ethnicity and CMV serostatus were compiled alongside the repertoire data. Genome-wide SNP genotypes for about 55% of the 666 donors were used in a later genetic analysis, which treated that subset as a discovery cohort. All discovery cohort repertoires had been generated on a single sequencing platform. HLA typing covered class I and class II loci at four-digit resolution. The number of typed donors differed by locus: roughly 629-640 for A, B, C, DRB1 and DQB1; 500 to 550 for DQA1; around 610 for DPA1; and roughly 450 for DPB1. Because of strong linkage in the cohort, five DR-DQ haplotypes were treated as single units for association and clustering. Among 300 to 500 genotyped donors of the cohort, an average of approximately 240,000 unique TCR beta nucleotide sequences was sequenced per donor, of which about 20% were non-productive. The paper as a whole reports these results and caveats: A cluster of highly shared sequence variants was judged likely to represent a technical artifact of the sequencing pipeline. Most CMV-associated TCR beta chains appeared to be HLA-restricted in a later analysis, and the HLA associations seemed to be driven largely by CMV exposure. In a later genetic analysis, a missense DCLRE1C variant was associated with V-gene and J-gene trimming of TCR beta chains, and the association was replicated in an independent cohort. Several of the top co-occurrence clusters appeared to be linked to parvovirus B19, influenza, CMV and Epstein-Barr virus, according to a later analysis. A later analysis associated about 16,000 TCR beta sequences with specific HLA alleles at a false discovery rate of 0.05. Immune exposure information for the cohort was limited to CMV serostatus. A later analysis found that TCR association rates varied across HLA loci, with DRB1 alleles showing the most associated TCRs and HLA-C alleles the fewest. According to the authors, the approach could potentially be generalized to other disease states and immunological phenotypes. Broadly in line with IMGT annotations, most TCR beta V segments showed up in productive rearrangements about 90% or about 30% of the time in an earlier analysis of some 590 of the donors. Compared with the roughly 700-donor mean, donors in an Asian-associated ancestry cluster had fewer N-insertions in productive TCRs, according to a later genetic analysis. Because HLA typing was missing for some donors at each locus, association tests included only the typed subset. Most TCR sequences were observed very rarely across donors, whereas some public TCRs were present in many individuals. Strong co-occurrence of HLA alleles, especially DR and DQ, made assigning TCR associations to individual alleles difficult. In a later analysis, HLA-associated TCR beta chains showed more clonal expansion and lower generation probabilities than non-associated chains that were equally common. Some IMGT-functional V segments, including TRBV6-2 and TRBV6-3, could not be told apart with the 87-base-pair reads, so those segments were excluded. The earlier analysis of around 600 of the donors excluded roughly 17 rarely observed V segments, including chromosome 9 orphons, because counts were too low. In both the original and validation cohorts, the classifier was reported to diagnose cytomegalovirus status with high specificity and sensitivity. This cohort had only TCR beta chains sequenced, and the lack of alpha or paired-chain data limited which features could be detected. Correlated functional status among segregating V segments might reflect linkage disequilibrium, but an unknown experimental factor could not be ruled out. Roughly uniform sequencing depth across donors was assumed in presence/absence analyses, although this assumption may not hold. A total of about 180 TCR beta chains were listed by the study as associated with cytomegalovirus. Three of the identified cytomegalovirus-associated TCR beta chains were confirmed in vitro to be specific for cytomegalovirus antigens. A further reported finding was that TCR beta sequences accurately predicted the HLA-A and HLA-B alleles for most subjects in the first cohort.

Details on this clone: It lacks a known antigen.

To prepare the library, the immunoSEQ multiplex PCR assay was applied. For the multiplex PCR, a mixture combining 60 forward primers for TCR Vbeta segments and 13 reverse primers for TCR Jbeta segments was used. A multiplex PCR assay on genomic DNA amplified the CDR3 region of rearranged TCR beta genes. The Illumina HiSeq System was used to sequence the amplified TCR beta libraries as 87-base-pair reads. As for how the authors treated the data: A later analysis counted some 80 million unique TCR beta chains across the 700 or so repertoires, and around 12 million of these chains were shared by at least two donors. Raw reads were error-corrected and collapsed into unique sequences with a nearest-neighbor algorithm that merged closely related sequences to remove PCR and sequencing errors. CDR3 sequences were aligned to IMGT reference sequences to assign V, D and J gene segments. For a sequence to be retained, a match of at least six nucleotides to both a V gene segment and a J gene segment was required. Rearrangements were called productive when the CDR3 lacked stop codons and stayed in frame with V and J; all others were non-productive. CDR3 was defined by IMGT convention, running from the second conserved V-encoded cysteine to the conserved J-encoded phenylalanine. In an earlier analysis of just under 600 of the donors, sequences lacking an unambiguous match to a single V gene segment were excluded. An earlier analysis of fewer than 750 of the donors called V segments functional above 56.7% productive rearrangements and segregating when the between-donor standard deviation exceeded 5%. A statistical classification framework was built for diagnosing cytomegalovirus status from the catalog of TCR beta chain sequences. In a later analysis, TCR nucleotide sequences were compared against IMGT/GENE-DB human TR gene sequences so that V and J genes could be assigned. In a later analysis, CDR3 sequences and most-parsimonious VDJ recombination scenarios were assigned using the TCRdist pipeline. In a later analysis, each TCR beta chain was defined by its CDR3 amino acid sequence together with its V-gene family, and reads without a unique V-gene family were excluded. A later analysis removed 592 highly shared, low-generation-probability nucleotide sequences to deal with suspected cross-contamination and a sequencing artifact. A later analysis calculated a clonal expansion index for each public chain from normalized within-repertoire ranks of inferred template counts. A later analysis computed generation probabilities with a VDJ recombination model fitted to out-of-frame rearrangements, and checked the results against IGoR. Hypergeometric tests were used in a later analysis to score TCR-TCR, TCR-HLA and TCR-CMV co-occurrence, with a repertoire-size bias correction applied to the TCR pairs. To estimate false discovery rates, a later analysis permuted the HLA or CMV assignments 20 times. In a later analysis, co-occurring TCRs were grouped with DBSCAN, and TCRdist sequence similarity was added when clustering was performed within HLA-allele-positive subsets. Repertoires with fewer than 30,000 or more than 120,000 public chains, plus five repertoires with anomalous nucleotide sharing, were excluded from co-occurrence clustering. Entries here come from immuneACCESS through TCRdb and include only in-frame sequences with V and J called. Some clones fail to appear in such tables; in the studies checked, an unresolved V gene covers under half of the shortfall, and the cause of the remainder is unknown. V, J and clone size derive from that table, while D and trimming were established from the DNA sequence. This sample's table lists about 140,000 clones. The leading ten clones occupy less than 3.5% of the sample.

From V the trimming removes 10 bases and from J it removes 0 bases, while the gene matches leave 15 bases of the junction unaccounted for. The CDR1 and CDR2 encoded by the germline V gene are MDHEN and SYDVKM. The CDR3 contains 18 residues, cysteine and phenylalanine counted. The DNA shown is the 54-base CDR3, in frame from base 1. The cohort comprised more than 550 healthy bone marrow donors. All cohort members were sampled while nominally healthy, although unrecorded immune exposures were likely present. The donor tested CMV seronegative and was one of the 352 seronegative cohort members. A peripheral blood sample was provided by each donor, and peripheral blood mononuclear cells were used for TCR beta sequencing. The Qiagen DNeasy Blood Extraction Kit was used to extract genomic DNA from the blood cell samples.

The receptor was isolated from a man aged 35 to 55 in good health and CMV-seronegative. Specimen: PBMCs. The chain employs TRBV28 and TRBJ1-5; TRBD1 fits 10 bases in the junction. DNA sequence: TGTGCCAACGGGACCGGGACAGGGGTCTTTCATAGCAATCAGCCCCAGCATTTT. Its translation is CANGTGTGVFHSNQPQHF.